The clone carrying this TCR beta chain is deemed medium-sized. This sample was included in a study of graft-versus-host responses after intestinal transplantation. For the study at large: Each patient got anti-thymocyte globulin induction, then tacrolimus and steroids for roughly 3 years.

From the graft tissue, intraepithelial and lamina propria lymphocytes were released through processing. The data were produced by immunoSEQ multiplex PCR, yet TCRdb's version contains in-frame clones alone and is incomplete. This table has roughly 6,900 clones, roughly 72% appearing once. The CDR3 sequence is 15 residues long. Germline assignment: CDR1 SGHRS and CDR2 YFSETQ. The germline V and J ends were trimmed by 4 bases and 2 bases, with 12 bases remaining between them. The V gene is TRBV5-1, the J gene TRBJ1-4; no definite D call. This TCR was sampled from a human patient who received an intestinal transplant, so some T cells may come from the graft donor. The source material was ileum tissue, sampled around 50 days after transplant. The CDR3 coding sequence is TGCGCCAGCAGCGCCATCGGGTCGACTAATGAAAAACTGTTTTTT. It yields the protein CASSAIGSTNEKLFF.